A selection of T cell receptor beta chains follows, all from one sample in a study of blood T cell repertoires in COVID-19. Assay: immunoSEQ multiplex PCR; the TCRdb copy retains only in-frame clones and omits some. Of approximately 94,000 clones in the sample, 88% were seen once. The sequenced material came from peripheral blood. Receptors originate from a human donor in a cohort sampled during active COVID-19. Each CDR3 is given with its conserved first and last residue. Each record gives: D gene, J gene, clone size, V gene, CDR3 DNA, CDR3 protein. The D gene is left open where the match is weak. Size is omitted from some rows. Given values are once, few, many or a class for expanded clones.

>.|TRBJ2-2|.|TRBV27
TGTGCCAGCAGTTTCATAAACTCCGGGGAGCTGTTTTTT
CASSFINSGELFF
>TRBD1|TRBJ2-1|few|TRBV4-1
TGCGCCAGCAGCCAAGCTACAGGGGTTTCTTATAATGAGCAGTTCTTC
CASSQATGVSYNEQFF
>.|TRBJ2-7|.|TRBV11-2
TGTGCCAGCAGCTTAGAGGGCAGGGGTTCCTACGAGCAGTACTTC
CASSLEGRGSYEQYF
>TRBD2|TRBJ2-3|.|TRBV11-2
TGTGCCAGCTCGACTAGCGGGAGGGCCAAAGATACGCAGTATTTT
CASSTSGRAKDTQYF
>TRBD1|TRBJ1-4|.|TRBV4-1
TGCGCCAGCAGCCAAGAACGAGGACAGGGGTTTGGGGCTAGAGAAAAACTGTTTTTT
CASSQERGQGFGAREKLFF
>.|TRBJ2-4|.|TRBV12-5
TGTGCTAGTGCCACATCCAGGGATAACATTCAGTACTTC
CASATSRDNIQYF
>.|TRBJ2-7|few|TRBV14
TGTGCCAGCAGCCCGTTAGGGGTTAGCTCCTACGAGCAGTACTTC
CASSPLGVSSYEQYF
>TRBD1|TRBJ1-1|.|TRBV5-1
TGCGCCAGCAGCCGGGACAGGGCTGGAATGAACACTGAAGCTTTCTTT
CASSRDRAGMNTEAFF
>TRBD1|TRBJ2-3|.|TRBV19
TGTGCCAGTAGTAAGGGGCAGGGGGCAAACACAGATACGCAGTATTTT
CASSKGQGANTDTQYF
>.|TRBJ1-2|.|TRBV27
TGTGCCAGCAGTTTTCGGGGGAACTATGGCTACACCTTC
CASSFRGNYGYTF
>TRBD1|TRBJ2-7|.|TRBV5-1
TGCGCCAGCAGCCCTACTCCCTTGGGACAGGGGGCCTCCGTCTACGAGCAGTACTTC
CASSPTPLGQGASVYEQYF
>TRBD1|TRBJ2-7|.|TRBV27
TGTGCCAGCAGTTTAGTTGTTGGACAGGCCTACGAGCAGTACTTC
CASSLVVGQAYEQYF
>TRBD2|TRBJ2-7|.|TRBV7-7
TGTGCCAGCAGTCCCGGGACTAGTTCGTACGAGCAGTACTTC
CASSPGTSSYEQYF
>TRBD1|TRBJ2-7|.|TRBV25-1
TGTGCCAGCAGTGATCCCCGGGACAGACACTACGAGCAGTACTTC
CASSDPRDRHYEQYF
>.|TRBJ1-2|.|TRBV7-2
TGTGCCAGCAGCTTAGCTAGAGTACGTGGCTACACCTTC
CASSLARVRGYTF
>.|TRBJ2-1|.|TRBV5-1
TGCGCCAGCAGCTTGGCGTTAGCAGACTACAATGAGCAGTTCTTC
CASSLALADYNEQFF
>TRBD1|TRBJ1-2|.|TRBV3-1/TRBV3-2
TGTGCCAGCAGCAGTCGACAGGGACTTAGAGGCTACACCTTC
CASSSRQGLRGYTF
>TRBD2|TRBJ2-1|.|TRBV10-3
TGTGCCATCAGTGGACGTCCTAGCGGGAGTTACAATGAGCAGTTCTTC
CAISGRPSGSYNEQFF
>.|TRBJ1-1|.|TRBV28
TGTGCCAGCAGTCGAACGGGGGGGGTCACTGAAGCTTTCTTT
CASSRTGGVTEAFF
>TRBD1|TRBJ1-5|.|TRBV29-1
TGCAGCGTGGGACAGGGGGGGAATCAGCCCCAGCATTTT
CSVGQGGNQPQHF
>.|TRBJ2-2|.|TRBV18
TGTGCCAGCTCACTTCTTACAGGAGACACCGGGGAGCTGTTTTTT
CASSLLTGDTGELFF
>.|TRBJ2-2|.|TRBV30
TGTGCCTGGAGTGTGCGAGGAAACACCGGGGAGCTGTTTTTT
CAWSVRGNTGELFF
>.|TRBJ1-2|.|TRBV9
TGTGCCAGCAGCCCCCGATGGGGCGGCTACACCTTC
CASSPRWGGYTF
>TRBD1|TRBJ2-7|.|TRBV7-9
TGTGCCAGCAGCGGCCGGGACAGTCTATCCTACGAGCAGTACTTC
CASSGRDSLSYEQYF
>.|TRBJ2-5|.|TRBV11-1
TGTGCCAGCAGCCAGTCTGAGACCCAGTACTTC
CASSQSETQYF
>.|TRBJ1-3|.|TRBV9
TGTGCCAGCAGCGTAGGGCAGGGATTCTCTGGAAACACCATATATTTT
CASSVGQGFSGNTIYF
>.|TRBJ2-1|.|TRBV1
TGCACCAGCAACATAGCGGGAGCCCCCTCCTACAATGAGCAGTTCTTC
CTSNIAGAPSYNEQFF